The 3 T cell receptor beta chains in this list originate from one sample, sequenced in a study of shared clonotypes between healthy human individuals. This table comes from immunoSEQ multiplex PCR, and its TCRdb copy is limited to in-frame clones, with some not included. The data contain a few million clones, 93% of them singletons. Sequencing was performed on naive CD4+ T cells from PBMCs. Subset meaning: CD45RA+ positively selected. Every receptor here comes from a man aged 18 to 30 in good health. Some clones in this sample may be carry-over from other donors' samples.

V gene TRBV6-6 combines with J gene TRBJ2-7, with D maybe TRBD1 (5 bases). Per the germline V gene, CDR1 is MNHNY and CDR2 is SVGAGI (reference sequence). V lost 2 bases, J lost 5 bases, and 13 bases lay in between. This CDR3 has 14 amino acids. The CDR3 nucleotides are TGTGCCAGCAGTTACGGTAGGGGTTACCACGAGCAGTACTTC. Its protein is CASSYGRGYHEQYF.

CDR3 in amino acids: CASIRPTGGRFQYF. The CDR3 coding sequence is TGTGCCAGCATACGGCCAACAGGGGGCAGGTTTCAGTACTTC. The V call is TRBV2, the J call TRBJ2-4; TRBD1 matches at 9 bases. V was clipped by 7 bases and J by 11 bases; unmatched bases: 12. Germline CDR1 is SNHLY and CDR2 is FYNNEI. This CDR3 is 14 amino acids long.

The gene calls are TRBV6-1 and TRBJ1-1; D remains unclear. The CDR3 is 13 amino acids. The germline V gene has CDR1 MNHNS and CDR2 SASEGT. V lost 6 bases to trimming and J lost 1 base, with 9 bases between them. This CDR3 is CASSLHRNTEAFF. The DNA of the CDR3 is TGTGCCAGCAGCCTTCACAGGAACACTGAAGCTTTCTTT.